This T cell receptor beta chain originates from a study of beta chain features in type 1 diabetes. The germline CDR1 and CDR2 sequences are PRHDT and FYEKMQ (reference sequence). The CDR3 extends over 14 amino acids. This clone was seen only a few times. At one boundary the junction diverges from the germline segment, which might be a read error. Reverse transcription of all isolated RNA meant that expressed TCRB transcripts were sequenced. The protocol was immunoSEQ multiplex PCR, while the TCRdb copy is restricted to in-frame clones and leaves out a portion. The sample carries almost 350,000 clones, 8% recorded once.

The sequence came from a woman aged 18 to 35 in good health. Sequencing was done on a sample of central memory CD4+ T cells from blood. The V and J genes are TRBV13 and TRBJ1-4, with D possibly matching TRBD1 (5 bases). The CDR3 loop is CASSLGPSGGKLFF. The CDR3 DNA reads as TGTGCCAGCAGCCTAGGCCCGTCGGGGGGAAAACTGTTTTTT. Combining the CDR3 with reference TRBV13 and TRBJ1-4 gives the whole variable domain AAGVIQSPRHLIKEKRETATLKCYPIPRHDTVYWYQQGPGQDPQFLISFYEKMQSDKGSIPDRFSAQQFSDYHSELNMSSLELGDSALYFCASSLGPSGGKLFFGSGTQLSVL.